This paragraph reports one T cell receptor beta chain. This clonotype was found many times. Its antigen is not yet known. No base quality values were provided; no much bigger clone lies one nucleotide off. Trimming costs V 10 bases and J 2 bases, and their ends lie 8 bases apart. The CDR3 numbers 12 residues from cysteine through phenylalanine. Of all the DNA, just the CDR3 is kept, 36 bases in frame from base 1. Based on the germline V gene (reference sequence), the CDR1 and CDR2 sequences are LNHDA and SQIVND. For repertoire sequencing, TCR beta CDR3 regions were amplified from RNA transcripts. HTBI primers and the Qiagen OneStep RT-PCR kit were used in a first-round RT-PCR, which was followed by a second-round multiplex PCR, size selection and purification. Libraries were sequenced paired-end with 100 bp reads on an Illumina HiSeq2000. The paper's processing steps were these. Reads were processed with SOAPnuke, discarding reads with adapters, uncalled bases, mean Phred below 15, or no exact constant-primer or identifier match. COPE v1.2.5 was used to merge high-quality paired reads. Unique nucleotide sequences were defined as clonotypes and aligned to IMGT TRB V, D and J references using MiTCR v1.1. The analysis was limited to V-J combinations with a frequency above 0.0001, which together covered 99.2% of repertoires. A TCR clonal expansion and chaos score per V-J combination was defined as the ratio of F50 clonal expansion to chaos observed in the TCRdist matrix. Welch's t-statistics and random forest were used to narrow the features down to 13 V-J combinations, which were then fed into a naive Bayes classifier. The similarity between thyroid and blood repertoires was quantified using the Morisita-Horn index. TCRdb's own reprocessing of the public reads used fastp at Q25 and MiXCR and kept productive beta chains. Each CDR3 protein gets just one entry, which takes the most common genes and DNA from the rows behind it. TCRdb's processing, not the study's, gives the V and J calls here. This sample is represented by 200,000 to 250,000 distinct CDR3 sequences; around a fifth of them were singletons. The ten largest clones represent around 40% of the sample.

The record originates from a study of Graves' ophthalmopathy and Graves' hyperthyroidism listed by TCRdb under 2018. Describing the broader study: Peripheral blood was collected at initial diagnosis, before any treatment. TCR beta repertoire signatures were used to distinguish Graves' ophthalmopathy from Graves' hyperthyroidism and to predict progression to ophthalmopathy. In total, 135 blood samples were TCR-sequenced: 43 ophthalmopathy, about 75 hyperthyroidism and some 17 hyperthyroidism-to-ophthalmopathy patients. To explore V-J signatures distinguishing ophthalmopathy from hyperthyroidism, a discovery set of some 100 patients (roughly 44 ophthalmopathy, over 55 stable hyperthyroidism) was enrolled. An independent validation cohort was composed of 18 hyperthyroidism patients and approximately 15 patients who later progressed from hyperthyroidism to ophthalmopathy. T-cell repertoires of thyroid tissue and blood were compared in a handful of hyperthyroidism patients. Following sampling, methimazole starting at 30 mg daily was administered to hyperthyroidism patients, and high-dose intravenous methylprednisolone was administered to ophthalmopathy patients. The 85 to 100 discovery patients were randomly split 7:3 into training and test sets.

The ophthalmopathy patients had moderately to severely active disease, with a Clinical Activity Score of 3 or higher, a NOSPECS grade of 4 or higher, and a disease duration of less than 3 months. Patients with other autoimmune diseases, uncontrolled infections, pregnancy or lactation were excluded from the study. Diagnosis was based on clinical symptoms, serum thyroxine, TRAb, thyroid ultrasound and orbital computed tomography. PBMCs were isolated from 7.5 to 10 ml of fresh peripheral blood by Ficoll-Paque density gradient centrifugation. Trizol reagent was used to extract the total RNA, and its quality was then checked on an Agilent 2100 Bioanalyzer. Beyond this particular receptor, the publication reports: Sample size was not predetermined statistically, and investigators were not blinded to group allocation. In cross-validation, the 13-signature model distinguished ophthalmopathy from stable hyperthyroidism with approximately 90% sensitivity and approximately 81% specificity, while in the test set the corresponding values were roughly 80% and 75%. Among expanded thyroid clonotypes with frequency above 0.001, most also showed up in blood, which suggests that blood repertoires may reflect the thyroid immune response. In validation, the model predicted ophthalmopathy progression with about 70% sensitivity and 72.22% specificity; some 13 predicted patients were CT-confirmed with GO in a median of roughly 6.8 months.

The rearranged segments are TRBV19 and TRBJ2-2; TRBD2 could be the D gene, as 5 bases match. Material: peripheral blood. The TCR sequence derives from a woman in her forties or fifties with Graves' ophthalmopathy. Donor details come from another sample of the same person, matched by shared clones. The CDR3 loop reads CAIRENTGELFF. In nucleotide form, the sequence is TGTGCCATTCGGGAAAACACCGGGGAGCTGTTTTTT.